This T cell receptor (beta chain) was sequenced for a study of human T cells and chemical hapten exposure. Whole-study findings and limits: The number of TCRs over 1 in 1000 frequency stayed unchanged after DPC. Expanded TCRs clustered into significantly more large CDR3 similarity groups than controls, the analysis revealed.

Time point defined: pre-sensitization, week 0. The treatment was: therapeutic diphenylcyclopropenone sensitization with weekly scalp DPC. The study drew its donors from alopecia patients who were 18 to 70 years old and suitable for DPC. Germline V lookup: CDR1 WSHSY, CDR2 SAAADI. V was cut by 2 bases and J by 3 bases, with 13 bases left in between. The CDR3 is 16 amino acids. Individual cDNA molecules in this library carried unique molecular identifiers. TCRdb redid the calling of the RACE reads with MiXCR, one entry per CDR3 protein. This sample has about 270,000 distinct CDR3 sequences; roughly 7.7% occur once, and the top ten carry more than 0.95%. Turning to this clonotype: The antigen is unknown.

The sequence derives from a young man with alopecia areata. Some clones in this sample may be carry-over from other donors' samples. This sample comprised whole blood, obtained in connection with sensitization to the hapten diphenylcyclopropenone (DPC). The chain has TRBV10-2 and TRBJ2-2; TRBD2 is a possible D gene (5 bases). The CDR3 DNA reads TGCGCCAGCAGTGAGATTTTCGGGGAGCACACCGGGGAGCTGTTTTTT. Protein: CASSEIFGEHTGELFF.